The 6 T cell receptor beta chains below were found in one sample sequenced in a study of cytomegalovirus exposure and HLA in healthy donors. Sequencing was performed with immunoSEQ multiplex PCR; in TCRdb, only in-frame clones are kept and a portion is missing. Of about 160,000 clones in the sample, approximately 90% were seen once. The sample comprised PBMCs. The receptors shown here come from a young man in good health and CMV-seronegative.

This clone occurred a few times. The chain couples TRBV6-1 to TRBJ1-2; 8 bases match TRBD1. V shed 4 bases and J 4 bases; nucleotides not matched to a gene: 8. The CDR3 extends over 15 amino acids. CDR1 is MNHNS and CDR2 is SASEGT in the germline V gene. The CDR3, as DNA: TGTGCCAGCAGTGGTGGACAGGGCAGGGGCTATGGCTACACCTTC. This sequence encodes CASSGGQGRGYGYTF.

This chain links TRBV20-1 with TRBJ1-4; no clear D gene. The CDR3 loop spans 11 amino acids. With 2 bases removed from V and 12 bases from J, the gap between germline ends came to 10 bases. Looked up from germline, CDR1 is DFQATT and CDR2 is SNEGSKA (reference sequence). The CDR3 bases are TGCAGTGCTAGAAAACTCGGGGAACTGTTTTTT. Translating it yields CSARKLGELFF.

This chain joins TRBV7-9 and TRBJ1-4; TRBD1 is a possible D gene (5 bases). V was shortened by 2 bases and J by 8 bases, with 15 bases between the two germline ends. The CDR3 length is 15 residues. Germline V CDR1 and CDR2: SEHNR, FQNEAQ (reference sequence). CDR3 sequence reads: CASSLFRERGEKLFF. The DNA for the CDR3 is TGTGCCAGCAGCTTATTCAGGGAAAGAGGAGAAAAACTGTTTTTT.

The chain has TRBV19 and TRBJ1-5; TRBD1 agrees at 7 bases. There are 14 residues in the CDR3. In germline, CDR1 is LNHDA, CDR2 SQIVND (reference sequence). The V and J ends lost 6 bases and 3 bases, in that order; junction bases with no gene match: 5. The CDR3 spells CASREGQPNQPQHF. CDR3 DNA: TGTGCCAGTAGGGAGGGACAGCCCAATCAGCCCCAGCATTTT.

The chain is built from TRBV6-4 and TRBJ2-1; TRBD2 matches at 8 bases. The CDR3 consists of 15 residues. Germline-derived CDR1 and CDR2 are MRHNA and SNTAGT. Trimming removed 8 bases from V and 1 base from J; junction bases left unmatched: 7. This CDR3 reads CASSSGLASYNEQFF. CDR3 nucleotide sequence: TGTGCCAGCTCTAGCGGGCTTGCGTCCTACAATGAGCAGTTCTTC.

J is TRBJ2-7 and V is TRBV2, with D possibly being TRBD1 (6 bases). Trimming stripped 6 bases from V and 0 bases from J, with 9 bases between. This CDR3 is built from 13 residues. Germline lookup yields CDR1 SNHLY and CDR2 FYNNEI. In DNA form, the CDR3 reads TGTGCCAGCAGGACAGGCAGCTCCTACGAGCAGTACGTC. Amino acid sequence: CASRTGSSYEQYV.